These 21 T cell receptor beta chains share one sample of origin, sequenced in a study of shared T cell receptors in the human thymus. Generated by immunoSEQ multiplex PCR, the TCRdb table keeps only in-frame clones and is missing some. Among hundreds of thousands of clones listed, 80% to 90% were seen once. This sample was also put to use in a study of human thymus T cells.

The sample taken for sequencing was thymocytes. The receptors were gathered from a girl less than two years old with a congenital heart defect.

V gene TRBV5-6 combines with J gene TRBJ2-2; TRBD1 agrees at 8 bases. The CDR3 runs to 17 residues. In germline, CDR1 is SGHDT, CDR2 YYEEEE. Trimming cost V 0 bases and J 6 bases; bases outside gene matches: 10. CDR3 sequence reads: CASSLVSGQGASGELFF. CDR3 DNA sequence: TGTGCCAGCAGCTTGGTATCTGGGCAGGGGGCCTCCGGGGAGCTGTTTTTT.

The rearrangement uses TRBV5-6 and TRBJ1-5, with D hard to call. Germline loops: CDR1 SGHDT, CDR2 YYEEEE. The CDR3 totals 14 residues. The V and J ends lost 2 bases and 0 bases respectively, with 6 bases between them. CDR3 nucleotide sequence: TGTGCCAGCAGCTTCAGTAATAGCAATCAGCCCCAGCATTTT. Translated: CASSFSNSNQPQHF.

This sequence joins TRBV2 and TRBJ2-1; TRBD1 agrees at 7 bases. Per the germline V gene, CDR1 is SNHLY and CDR2 is FYNNEI. The CDR3 length is 16 residues. V trimming: 5 bases; J trimming: 5 bases; junction bases outside the gene matches: 12. The CDR3 nucleotides are TGTGCCAGCAGTCCCCAGAGACAGGGACGAAACAATGAGCAGTTCTTC. It translates to CASSPQRQGRNNEQFF.

This chain uses TRBV4-3 with TRBJ1-1; D unresolved. CDR3 size: 15 residues. CDR1 is LGHNA and CDR2 is YSLEER in the germline V gene. V lost 0 bases and J lost 3, with 11 bases in between. The CDR3 DNA sequence: TGCGCCAGCAGCCAAGATGCCTGGCAGGACACTGAAGCTTTCTTT. This codes for CASSQDAWQDTEAFF.

The chain uses TRBV2 and TRBJ1-1; 7 positions match TRBD1. The germline V gene encodes CDR1 SNHLY and CDR2 FYNNEI. This CDR3 region has 17 residues. The V and J ends lost 3 bases and 6 bases, in that order; junction bases with no gene match: 16. The CDR3 is CASSEEGTAYARAEAFF. CDR3 in DNA: TGTGCCAGCAGTGAGGAGGGGACAGCCTACGCCCGCGCTGAAGCTTTCTTT.

The chain recombines TRBV11-2 with TRBJ2-7; TRBD2 aligns across 7 bases. The CDR3 extends over 16 amino acids. Germline CDR1 SGHAT, CDR2 FQNNGV. V shed 1 base, J shed 2 bases, and the junction held 8 bases outside the gene matches. The CDR3 bases are TGTGCCAGCAGCTTAGCTAGCGGAATAGGACCCTACGAGCAGTACTTC. Protein: CASSLASGIGPYEQYF.

The chain joins TRBV10-3 to TRBJ1-1, with 9 bases identical to TRBD1. Germline V gives CDR1 ENHRY, CDR2 SYGVKD. V lost 6 bases to trimming and J lost 3 bases; unmatched junction nucleotides: 8. The CDR3 totals 15 residues. The CDR3 is CAIRTGTGRDTEAFF. The DNA of the CDR3 is TGTGCCATCAGGACCGGGACAGGGAGAGACACTGAAGCTTTCTTT.

The V and J genes are TRBV19 and TRBJ1-1; tentatively, D is TRBD1 (6 bases). V lost 4 bases to trimming and J lost 0 bases, with 18 bases between them. The germline V gene has CDR1 LNHDA and CDR2 SQIVND (reference sequence). There are 17 residues in the CDR3. DNA of the CDR3: TGTGCCAGTAGTACCCTCCGGGACAAACAGGTGAACACTGAAGCTTTCTTT. This sequence encodes CASSTLRDKQVNTEAFF.

The V gene is TRBV6-1, the J gene TRBJ1-2; possibly TRBD1 for D (6 bases). CDR1 and CDR2 (germline): MNHNS, SASEGT. The length of the CDR3 is 15 residues. V shed 1 base and J shed 4 bases, with 13 bases lying between them. The CDR3 DNA sequence: TGTGCCAGCAGTGAAGGGACAGACTACCGCTATGGCTACACCTTC. Its protein is CASSEGTDYRYGYTF.

The chain uses TRBV10-1 and TRBJ1-1; D remains ambiguous. V was pared by 2 bases and J by 0 bases, with 13 bases between. Germline V CDR1 and CDR2: WNHNN, SYGVQD (reference sequence). The CDR3 sequence is 16 residues long. The chain's CDR3 is CASSEGLGGMNTEAFF. The CDR3 bases are TGCGCCAGCAGTGAGGGACTTGGCGGCATGAACACTGAAGCTTTCTTT.

This sequence joins TRBV6-1 and TRBJ2-1; TRBD2 is a possible D gene (7 bases). The V and J ends lost 3 bases and 4 bases respectively, with 28 bases between them. Germline V gene data show CDR1 as MNHNS and CDR2 as SASEGT. This CDR3 contains 20 residues. The CDR3 coding sequence is TGTGCCAGCAGTGATATTAGGGGGAGGGGCAAGACATTACTTTACAATGAGCAGTTCTTC. Translated, it gives CASSDIRGRGKTLLYNEQFF.

The chain links TRBV7-9 to TRBJ2-2; TRBD1 might be the D (6 bases). The CDR3 extends over 14 amino acids. In germline, CDR1 is SEHNR, CDR2 FQNEAQ (reference sequence). Trimming took 5 bases from V and 1 from J, leaving 8 bases between them. CDR3 nucleotides: TGTGCCAGCAGCGCGACAGGGAACACCGGGGAGCTGTTTTTT. It yields the protein CASSATGNTGELFF. The variable domain in full, completed from reference TRBV7-9 and TRBJ2-2, reads DTGVSQNPRHKITKRGQNVTFRCDPISEHNRLYWYRQTLGQGPEFLTYFQNEAQLEKSRLLSDRFSAERPKGSFSTLEIQRTEQGDSAMYLCASSATGNTGELFFGEGSRLTVL.

As regards this clone: The sample has other DNA sequences that encode this CDR3 too. J is TRBJ1-6 and V is TRBV7-9; D is unresolved. V was trimmed by 3 bases and J by 0 bases, leaving 6 bases between them. The CDR3 contains 15 residues. Germline loops: CDR1 SEHNR, CDR2 FQNEAQ (reference sequence). CDR3 region: CASSLESSYNSPLHF. The CDR3 nucleotides read TGTGCCAGCAGCTTGGAGAGCTCCTATAATTCACCCCTCCACTTT.

This chain links TRBV6-6 with TRBJ1-2, with D perhaps TRBD1 (6 bases). This CDR3 is 14 amino acids long. V lost 7 bases and J lost 6, with 18 bases in between. In germline, CDR1 is MNHNY, CDR2 SVGAGI (reference sequence). The CDR3 DNA follows: TGTGCCAGCACTCATACAGGGTCCCCTGATGGCTACACCTTC. It yields the protein CASTHTGSPDGYTF.

V gene TRBV5-4 combines with J gene TRBJ1-2; 9 bases match TRBD1. Losses at the gene ends were 4 bases for V and 6 bases for J; bases not matched to a gene: 7. This CDR3 has 14 residues. Germline V lookup: CDR1 SGHNT, CDR2 YYREEE (reference sequence). Written as DNA, the CDR3 is TGTGCCAGCAGCGACGGACAGGGGAAGCATGGCTACACCTTC. This gives the protein CASSDGQGKHGYTF.

This chain joins TRBV6-5 and TRBJ2-5; TRBD1 might be the D (5 bases). The CDR3 is made up of 13 amino acids. V lost 5 bases, J lost 0 bases, and 7 bases lay in between. Germline lookup yields CDR1 MNHEY and CDR2 SVGAGI. CDR3 sequence: CASSRGHQETQYF. The CDR3 bases are TGTGCCAGCAGTAGGGGTCACCAAGAGACCCAGTACTTC.

The chain has TRBV5-1 and TRBJ2-7, with D maybe TRBD1 (5 bases). Germline assignment: CDR1 SGHRS and CDR2 YFSETQ. The V gene lost 2 bases and the J gene lost 3 bases, with 27 bases spanning the gap. The CDR3 runs to 19 residues. Here the CDR3 DNA reads TGCGCCAGCAGCTTTAGACCGGCGTCTCGGGCAGGGCCACTCTACGAGCAGTACTTC. Encoded protein: CASSFRPASRAGPLYEQYF. The full variable domain, its missing parts supplied by reference TRBV5-1 and TRBJ2-7, is KAGVTQTPRYLIKTRGQQVTLSCSPISGHRSVSWYQQTPGQGLQFLFEYFSETQRNKGNFPGRFSGRQFSNSRSEMNVSTLELGDSALYLCASSFRPASRAGPLYEQYFGPGTRLTVT.

This clone has only one observation. The chain employs TRBV7-3 and TRBJ2-1; D remains ambiguous. CDR3 length: 15 residues. CDR1 is SGHTA, CDR2 FQGTGA, per germline. V shed 1 base and J shed 4 bases, with 11 bases lying between them. CDR3 DNA sequence: TGTGCCAGCAGCTTAAGTACCACAGATTACAATGAGCAGTTCTTC. This gives the protein CASSLSTTDYNEQFF.

The rearrangement links TRBV19 to TRBJ1-2; a possible D gene is TRBD1 (6 bases). Trimming took off 8 bases at V and 8 bases at J, with 15 bases between the two ends. CDR3 length: 12 residues. Germline CDR1 and CDR2: LNHDA and SQIVND (reference sequence). CDR3 region: CASEITGHGYTF. The DNA of the CDR3 is TGTGCCAGTGAAATCACAGGGCACGGCTACACCTTC.

This chain joins TRBV7-2 and TRBJ2-5, with D possibly TRBD1 on 6 matching bases. V lost 5 bases, J lost 4 bases, and 20 bases lay in between. The CDR3 runs to 16 residues. Germline V gives CDR1 SGHTA, CDR2 FQGNSA. CDR3 amino acids: CASSPKGRGRVETQYF. In DNA form, the CDR3 reads TGTGCCAGCAGCCCAAAGGGCAGGGGAAGGGTAGAGACCCAGTACTTC. The entire variable domain, with the rest obtained from reference TRBV7-2 and TRBJ2-5, is as follows: GAGVSQSPSNKVTEKGKDVELRCDPISGHTALYWYRQSLGQGLEFLIYFQGNSAPDKSGLPSDRFSAERTGGSVSTLTIQRTQQEDSAVYLCASSPKGRGRVETQYFGPGTRLLVL.

The gene calls are TRBV5-1 and TRBJ2-3; the match to TRBD2 covers 7 bases. V shed 2 bases, J shed 2 bases, and the junction held 5 bases outside the gene matches. This CDR3 contains 15 residues. CDR1 is SGHRS, CDR2 YFSETQ, per germline. The CDR3 spells CASSFSGGSTDTQYF. DNA of the CDR3: TGCGCCAGCAGCTTCTCGGGGGGATCCACAGATACGCAGTATTTT.